This T cell receptor (beta chain) was obtained from a study of T cell repertoires in cytomegalovirus infection. In the study overall: From public TCR beta signatures came an indication of both CMV infection and matching HLA type. Whole-study results and caveats: The cumulative frequency of public TCR beta families distinguished individuals who carried CMV together with the relevant HLA.

Comment on this clonotype: What it binds is not known.

TCRdb re-called the reads through MiXCR, storing one row per CDR3 protein. The sample carries under 250,000 distinct CDR3 sequences, approximately 13% recorded once. The CDR3 has 15 residues. Trimming removed 6 bases from V and 2 bases from J, with 19 bases in between. The germline gives CDR1 DFQATT, CDR2 SNEGSKA (reference sequence). Sequencing input: PBMCs. The receptor was isolated from a human donor in good health (CMV status not recorded). Some clones in this sample may be carry-over from other donors' samples. This sequence joins TRBV20-1 and TRBJ2-5; D gene ambiguous. CDR3 loop: CSAQEAIGFQETQYF. CDR3 in DNA: TGCAGTGCGCAAGAAGCGATCGGTTTTCAAGAGACCCAGTACTTC.